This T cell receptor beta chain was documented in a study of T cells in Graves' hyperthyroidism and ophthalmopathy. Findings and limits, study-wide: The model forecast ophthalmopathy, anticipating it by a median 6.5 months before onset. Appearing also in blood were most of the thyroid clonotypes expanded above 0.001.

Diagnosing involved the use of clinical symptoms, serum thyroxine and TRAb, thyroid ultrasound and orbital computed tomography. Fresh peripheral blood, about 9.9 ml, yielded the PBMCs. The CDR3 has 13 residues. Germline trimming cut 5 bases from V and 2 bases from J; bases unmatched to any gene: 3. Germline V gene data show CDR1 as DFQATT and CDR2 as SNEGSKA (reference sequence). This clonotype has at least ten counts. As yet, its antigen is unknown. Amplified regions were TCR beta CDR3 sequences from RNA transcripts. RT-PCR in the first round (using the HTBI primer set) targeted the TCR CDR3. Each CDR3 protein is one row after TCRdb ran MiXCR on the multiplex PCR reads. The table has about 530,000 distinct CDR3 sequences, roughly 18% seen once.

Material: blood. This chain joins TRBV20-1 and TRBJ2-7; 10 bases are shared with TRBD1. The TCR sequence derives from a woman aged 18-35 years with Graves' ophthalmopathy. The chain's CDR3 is CSAATGGPYEQYF. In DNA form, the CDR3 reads TGCAGTGCTGCGACAGGGGGCCCCTACGAGCAGTACTTC.